A single sample is the source of the 18 T cell receptor beta chains below, sequenced in a study of blood T cell repertoires in COVID-19. Here immunoSEQ multiplex PCR was the method, and the copy in TCRdb shows in-frame clones only, minus some. The profile shows about 39,000 clones, about four fifths of them singletons. Material: peripheral blood. The receptors derive from a man aged 45-65 years with active or convalescent COVID-19.

This clone was found once. The genes are TRBV10-1 and TRBJ2-3, with a tentative D call TRBD2 (5 bases). The CDR3 loop spans 16 amino acids. V was shortened by 1 base and J by 2 bases, with 13 bases between the two germline ends. The germline V gene has CDR1 WNHNN and CDR2 SYGVQD (reference sequence). The CDR3 sequence: CASSEWVERNTDTQYF. CDR3 nucleotides: TGCGCCAGCAGTGAGTGGGTCGAGCGGAACACAGATACGCAGTATTTT.

The chain is built from TRBV7-8 and TRBJ1-6, with D hard to call. V lost 5 bases and J 0 bases, leaving 5 bases between the germline ends. Germline CDR1 is SGHVS and CDR2 is FQNEAQ. The CDR3 contains 14 residues. The CDR3 DNA sequence: TGTGCCAGCAGCCCGAGCTCCTATAATTCACCCCTCCACTTT. It is translated as CASSPSSYNSPLHF.

This chain uses TRBV13 with TRBJ1-2; D remains unclear. The germline CDR1 and CDR2 sequences are PRHDT and FYEKMQ (reference sequence). The CDR3 is 15 amino acids. Trimming cost V 5 bases and J 0 bases, with 13 bases left between them. The CDR3 sequence: CASSTWGESNYGYTF. CDR3 in DNA: TGTGCCAGCAGCACCTGGGGAGAGTCTAACTATGGCTACACCTTC.

The genes are TRBV6-6 and TRBJ2-7; D may be TRBD2 (6 bases). V dropped 7 bases and J dropped 5 bases, with 18 bases sitting between them. The CDR3 is 14 residues long. Germline loops: CDR1 MNHNY, CDR2 SVGAGI (reference sequence). The CDR3 is CASMSGLSANEQYF. Written as DNA, the CDR3 is TGTGCCAGCATGTCTGGACTATCAGCCAACGAGCAGTACTTC.

This clone was counted only a few times. This chain uses TRBV6-1 with TRBJ2-7; 7 bases agree with TRBD1. Trimming took 2 bases from V and 4 from J; bases not matched to a gene: 8. CDR1 is MNHNS and CDR2 is SASEGT in the germline V gene. The CDR3 runs to 15 residues. CDR3 region: CASSEMTGSGYEQYF. In nucleotides, the CDR3 is TGTGCCAGCAGTGAAATGACAGGGTCCGGGTACGAGCAGTACTTC.

A single count supports this clone. This chain uses TRBV27 with TRBJ1-2, with TRBD1 matching 9 bases. The CDR3 consists of 15 residues. V was pared by 6 bases and J by 7 bases, with 12 bases of the junction left unmatched. Per germline, CDR1 MNHEY and CDR2 SMNVEV (reference sequence). CDR3 sequence reads: CASSRDPGTGFGYTF. The CDR3 bases are TGTGCCAGCAGCAGGGATCCCGGGACAGGGTTTGGCTACACCTTC.

CDR3 in DNA: TGTGCCAGCAGCCAAAAAGGGGCGAGATCTGGAAACACCATATATTTT. It translates to CASSQKGARSGNTIYF. This rearrangement joins TRBV3-1 (or the pseudogene TRBV3-2) to TRBJ1-3, with TRBD1 as a possible D gene (5 bases). This CDR3 has 16 residues. V was cut by 2 bases and J by 1 base, with 12 bases left in between. Germline CDR1 and CDR2: LGHDT and YNNKEL (reference sequence).

The rearrangement uses TRBV7-3 and TRBJ2-1; 7 bases are shared with TRBD1. The CDR3 sequence is 15 residues long. From germline, CDR1 is SGHTA and CDR2 FQGTGA. The J segment lost 4 bases and the V segment lost 5 bases, leaving 8 bases of the junction unmatched. The CDR3 region has the DNA TGTGCCAGCAGCGGAACAGGGGATGGGTACAATGAGCAGTTCTTC. This translates into CASSGTGDGYNEQFF.

This clone turned up a few times. This chain uses TRBV5-1 with TRBJ1-6; D uncertain. This CDR3 comprises 17 residues. Germline lookup yields CDR1 SGHRS and CDR2 YFSETQ. Trimming removed 4 bases from V and 0 bases from J, with 14 bases in between. CDR3 nucleotides: TGCGCCAGCAGCAGACAAACACAAAGCTCCTATAATTCACCCCTCCACTTT. This translates into CASSRQTQSSYNSPLHF.

J is TRBJ1-5 and V is TRBV6-2 or TRBV6-3; 7 bases agree with TRBD1. The CDR3 loop spans 15 amino acids. Germline V gene sequence: CDR1 MNHEY, CDR2 SVGEGT. J gave up 8 bases and V 5 bases, and 12 bases lay outside the gene matches. In DNA, the CDR3 is TGTGCCAGCAGTCCCCGGACAGGTCCCGTGGAGCCCCAGCATTTT. It is translated as CASSPRTGPVEPQHF.

The chain employs TRBV5-1 and TRBJ1-3, with D possibly TRBD1 on 6 matching bases. V lost 0 bases to trimming and J lost 0 bases, with 7 bases between them. The CDR3 has 15 residues. CDR1 and CDR2 (germline): SGHRS, YFSETQ. CDR3: CASSLAGASGNTIYF. In DNA form, the CDR3 reads TGCGCCAGCAGCTTGGCAGGGGCCTCTGGAAACACCATATATTTT.

V is TRBV11-2 and J is TRBJ2-3; TRBD1 matches 10 bases. Germline lookup yields CDR1 SGHAT and CDR2 FQNNGV. The CDR3 length is 15 residues. Trimming took 8 bases from V and 5 from J; bases not matched to a gene: 10. The CDR3 reads CASLKDRGLGDTQYF. Written as DNA, the CDR3 is TGTGCCAGCTTAAAAGACAGGGGGCTTGGAGATACGCAGTATTTT.

The chain links TRBV15 to TRBJ1-1; D perhaps matches TRBD1 (5 bases). The CDR3 contains 14 residues. V lost 7 bases and J lost 4, with 16 bases in between. The V gene's germline CDR1 is LNHNV and CDR2 YYDKDF (reference sequence). The CDR3 coding sequence is TGTGCCACCACCCAAACAGGACCCCGCACTGAAGCTTTCTTT. As protein: CATTQTGPRTEAFF.

This clone was observed a few times. V usage is TRBV4-2 and J usage is TRBJ1-6; D is undetermined. V dropped 0 bases and J dropped 5 bases, with 8 bases sitting between them. This CDR3 contains 15 residues. The germline gives CDR1 LGHNA, CDR2 YNFKEQ. The CDR3 loop reads CASSQESNNNSPLHF. The CDR3 DNA sequence: TGTGCCAGCAGCCAAGAGTCGAACAATAATTCACCCCTCCACTTT.

This clone was recorded only once. The chain is built from TRBV2 and TRBJ1-2; 9 bases are a match to TRBD1. Trimming took 0 bases from V and 4 from J; bases not matched to a gene: 3. CDR1 and CDR2 from the germline V gene are SNHLY and FYNNEI. The CDR3 length is 15 residues. CDR3 region: CASSEADRGVYGYTF. DNA of the CDR3: TGTGCCAGCAGTGAAGCGGACAGGGGCGTCTATGGCTACACCTTC.

This chain joins TRBV6-5 and TRBJ2-3; 10 bases are a match to TRBD1. This CDR3 is 15 amino acids long. The trim removed 4 bases at V and 4 bases at J, leaving 5 bases unmatched. The germline CDR1 and CDR2 sequences are MNHEY and SVGAGI. CDR3 loop: CASSSAGTGADTQYF. The CDR3 nucleotides read TGTGCCAGCAGTTCGGCCGGGACAGGGGCAGATACGCAGTATTTT.

V and J are TRBV19 and TRBJ1-2, with 7 nucleotides matching TRBD1. This CDR3 is built from 17 residues. Germline lookup yields CDR1 LNHDA and CDR2 SQIVND (reference sequence). V shed 7 bases, J shed 4 bases, and the junction held 18 bases outside the gene matches. CDR3 residues: CASTTMGRTGPGYGYTF. The CDR3 DNA sequence: TGTGCCAGTACCACAATGGGGAGGACAGGCCCTGGCTATGGCTACACCTTC.

V usage is TRBV4-2 and J usage is TRBJ1-4; TRBD1 is a possible D gene (5 bases). Trimming stripped 0 bases from V and 3 bases from J, with 20 bases between. The germline V gene has CDR1 LGHNA and CDR2 YNFKEQ. The CDR3 has 19 amino acids. The CDR3 sequence: CASSQDLVIGVQANEKLFF. Written as DNA, the CDR3 is TGTGCCAGCAGCCAAGATTTAGTTATAGGGGTTCAAGCTAATGAAAAACTGTTTTTT.